This T cell receptor (beta chain) was profiled in a study of CD8 T cells in ankylosing spondylitis. Comments on this clonotype: The antigen remains undetermined.

It was by quantitative 5'-RACE with molecular barcodes that TCR beta libraries were made. MiXCR was run by TCRdb on the 5' RACE reads, yielding one entry per CDR3 protein. The data hold about 700,000 distinct CDR3 sequences, with around 20% observed a single time. Findings and caveats of the study: Disease-associated clones were reportedly significantly overrepresented in matched ankylosing spondylitis synovial fluid. Blood from ankylosing spondylitis patients appeared to carry a characteristic roughly eight-variant TCR beta motif. Some of these motif variants have turned up before, in reports on reactive arthritis synovial fluid and blood. Disease-linked clones were found to be CD8+ and relatively rare in peripheral blood.

Trimming took off 5 bases at V and 0 bases at J, with 7 bases between the two ends. The length of the CDR3 is 12 residues. Germline CDR1 and CDR2: SQVTM and ANQGSEA. Sequencing input: blood, either unsorted or a sorted T cell fraction (not recorded which). This chain connects TRBV29-1 to TRBJ1-1, with no clear D. The source of this sequence is a male donor with ankylosing spondylitis. CDR3 in DNA: TGCAGCGTTTTCCGCATGAACACTGAAGCTTTCTTT. As protein: CSVFRMNTEAFF.